Presented here are 22 T cell receptor beta chains from one specimen sequenced in a study of blood T cell repertoires in COVID-19. The repertoire was sequenced with immunoSEQ multiplex PCR; TCRdb's copy has only in-frame clones and lacks some. This sample has 130,000 to 150,000 clones, with 85% found just once. Sequencing was done on a sample of peripheral blood. These receptors originate from a woman in her forties with active or convalescent COVID-19.

This clone was seen repeatedly, ten times or more. The chain joins TRBV6-4 to TRBJ2-3; 13 bases match TRBD2. Germline CDR1 reads MRHNA; CDR2 reads SNTAGT. This CDR3 spans 14 amino acids. The V segment lost 8 bases and the J segment 1 base; nucleotides outside the gene matches: 0. Here the CDR3 DNA reads TGTGCCAGCGGACTAGCGGGGGGCACAGATACGCAGTATTTT. This encodes CASGLAGGTDTQYF.

The rearrangement joins TRBV29-1 to TRBJ2-3; 12 nucleotides agree with TRBD2. There are 17 residues in the CDR3. Germline loops: CDR1 SQVTM, CDR2 ANQGSEA. J lost 4 bases, V lost 2 bases, and 10 bases had no gene match. The CDR3 coding sequence is TGCAGCGTTGAACGTCTAGCGGGGGGGTTAAGCGCAGATACGCAGTATTTT. Its translation: CSVERLAGGLSADTQYF.

V and J are TRBV30 and TRBJ1-2, with TRBD1 identical over 7 bases. The J segment lost 0 bases and the V segment lost 3 bases, leaving 19 bases of the junction unmatched. Germline V gene sequence: CDR1 GTSNPN, CDR2 SVGIG (reference sequence). The CDR3 sequence is 19 residues long. The CDR3 sequence: CAWSSIGTVSLSTNYGYTF. In DNA form, the CDR3 reads TGTGCCTGGAGCTCCATTGGGACAGTTAGTTTATCAACTAACTATGGCTACACCTTC.

Only a few counts were recorded for this clone. This chain uses TRBV3-1 (or the pseudogene TRBV3-2) with TRBJ1-2; tentative D call: TRBD1 (5 bases). This CDR3 is 14 amino acids long. Germline assignment: CDR1 LGHDT and CDR2 YNNKEL (reference sequence). Trimming left V 4 bases short and J 1 base short, with 10 bases between. CDR3 residues: CASSLGQHNYGYTF. The CDR3 DNA reads as TGTGCCAGCAGCCTCGGACAACATAACTATGGCTACACCTTC.

The chain uses TRBV19 and TRBJ2-7, with 7 nucleotides matching TRBD1. The germline V gene encodes CDR1 LNHDA and CDR2 SQIVND (reference sequence). The CDR3 length is 15 residues. The V gene end was trimmed by 6 bases and the J gene end by 0 bases; junction bases not matched to a gene: 8. Here the CDR3 DNA reads TGTGCCAGTAGCAGGGACAGCCCTGACTCCTACGAGCAGTACTTC. It specifies CASSRDSPDSYEQYF.

The chain joins TRBV7-9 to TRBJ1-2, with D possibly TRBD1 on 6 matching bases. CDR1 SEHNR and CDR2 FQNEAQ come from the germline V gene (reference sequence). This CDR3 is built from 17 residues. V was pared by 1 base and J by 4 bases, with 19 bases between. This CDR3 is CASSLEAPVQGGYGYTF. The DNA of the CDR3 is TGTGCCAGCAGCTTAGAGGCCCCCGTACAGGGTGGCTATGGCTACACCTTC.

The sample holds one count of this clone. The V call is TRBV19, the J call TRBJ2-3; 7 bases line up with TRBD2. Germline trimming cut 1 base from V and 3 bases from J; bases unmatched to any gene: 4. Germline V gives CDR1 LNHDA, CDR2 SQIVND (reference sequence). This CDR3 has 15 residues. The CDR3 DNA reads as TGTGCCAGTAGTATAGGTTCGGGGGGAACAGATACGCAGTATTTT. As protein: CASSIGSGGTDTQYF.

CDR3 nucleotides: TGTGCCAGCAGCGTCCAGGGGGGATATCCAGCTTTCTTT. This codes for CASSVQGGYPAFF. The rearrangement links TRBV7-9 to TRBJ1-1; 7 nucleotides match TRBD1. The CDR3 loop spans 13 amino acids. From germline, CDR1 is SEHNR and CDR2 FQNEAQ (reference sequence). V shed 5 bases and J 10 bases; nucleotides not matched to a gene: 10.

V usage is TRBV5-1 and J usage is TRBJ2-5; 10 bases are a match to TRBD2. The germline V gene has CDR1 SGHRS and CDR2 YFSETQ. J lost 0 bases, V lost 4 bases, and 12 bases had no gene match. The CDR3 loop spans 18 amino acids. CDR3 amino acids: CASSPRALAGGHQETQYF. The DNA for the CDR3 is TGCGCCAGCAGCCCCAGGGCGTTAGCGGGGGGCCACCAAGAGACCCAGTACTTC.

The chain joins TRBV24-1 to TRBJ2-1, with 8 positions matching TRBD1. This CDR3 has 18 residues. CDR1 and CDR2 (germline): KGHDR, SFDVKD. V lost 4 bases to trimming and J lost 0 bases; unmatched junction nucleotides: 10. CDR3 amino acids: CATSDPRQGLSSYNEQFF. CDR3 sequence (DNA): TGTGCCACCAGTGACCCTAGACAGGGGCTAAGCTCCTACAATGAGCAGTTCTTC.

The V gene is TRBV6-5, the J gene TRBJ1-2; D might be TRBD1 (5 bases). This CDR3 region has 14 residues. Looked up from germline, CDR1 is MNHEY and CDR2 is SVGAGI. V gave up 7 bases and J gave up 5 bases, with 17 bases separating them. The CDR3 coding sequence is TGTGCCAGCAAAGTCAGGGAGGGAACGTATGGCTACACCTTC. The encoded protein is CASKVREGTYGYTF.

This chain uses TRBV29-1 with TRBJ1-1, with 7 bases aligning to TRBD1. Germline lookup yields CDR1 SQVTM and CDR2 ANQGSEA. The CDR3 has 12 residues. The V gene end was trimmed by 7 bases and the J gene end by 4 bases; junction bases not matched to a gene: 6. The CDR3 loop is CSGGAGGTEAFF. CDR3 in DNA: TGCAGCGGCGGCGCAGGGGGCACTGAAGCTTTCTTT.

The chain employs TRBV25-1 and TRBJ2-3; maybe TRBD2 (6 bases). V was cut by 0 bases and J by 1 base, with 8 bases left in between. The CDR3 spans 15 residues. CDR1 and CDR2 (germline): MGHDK, SYGVNS. The CDR3 nucleotides read TGTGCCAGCAGTGAATATGGGACTCGCACAGATACGCAGTATTTT. Protein sequence: CASSEYGTRTDTQYF.

J is TRBJ2-1 and V is TRBV27; 8 bases are a match to TRBD2. Germline V gene sequence: CDR1 MNHEY, CDR2 SMNVEV (reference sequence). Germline trimming cut 3 bases from V and 7 bases from J; bases unmatched to any gene: 2. CDR3 length: 13 residues. The CDR3 region has the DNA TGTGCCAGCAGTTTCGGGGGGGGAAATGAGCAGTTCTTC. This gives the protein CASSFGGGNEQFF.

The V gene is TRBV19, the J gene TRBJ1-2, with D tentatively TRBD1 (6 bases). The ends were cut back, 1 base at V and 2 bases at J, with 8 bases in the middle. CDR1 is LNHDA and CDR2 is SQIVND in the germline V gene (reference sequence). This CDR3 region has 14 residues. CDR3 DNA sequence: TGTGCCAGTAGTATAGGAACAGGGAACTATGGCTACACCTTC. This encodes CASSIGTGNYGYTF.

The V gene is TRBV6-2 or TRBV6-3, the J gene TRBJ2-1; 9 bases match TRBD2. Germline CDR1 MNHEY, CDR2 SVGEGT. This CDR3 contains 16 residues. The ends lost 2 bases at V and 1 base at J; junction bases unmatched: 3. CDR3: CASSYPGLASYNEQFF. The CDR3 nucleotides read TGTGCCAGCAGTTACCCGGGACTAGCATCCTACAATGAGCAGTTCTTC.

V gene TRBV15 combines with J gene TRBJ2-4; TRBD1 might be the D (6 bases). The germline V and J ends were trimmed by 0 bases and 5 bases, with 11 bases remaining between them. Germline V gives CDR1 LNHNV, CDR2 YYDKDF (reference sequence). CDR3 length: 15 amino acids. CDR3 sequence (DNA): TGTGCCACCAGCAGAGATGGGGGCGCGGAAAACATTCAGTACTTC. Its protein is CATSRDGGAENIQYF.

V usage is TRBV6-6 and J usage is TRBJ2-1; D unresolved. This CDR3 comprises 15 residues. Germline V CDR1 and CDR2: MNHNY, SVGAGI (reference sequence). Deletions cut 6 bases from V and 0 bases from J, with 12 bases between. The CDR3 coding sequence is TGTGCCAGCAGCTCGTTGGCTCCCTCCTACAATGAGCAGTTCTTC. Amino acids: CASSSLAPSYNEQFF.

V usage is TRBV18 and J usage is TRBJ1-4; D possibly corresponds to TRBD1 (5 bases). The length of the CDR3 is 15 residues. The germline CDR1 and CDR2 sequences are KGHSH and LQKENI. V lost 3 bases, J lost 4 bases, and 12 bases lay in between. In DNA form, the CDR3 reads TGTGCCAGCTCACCGGAGGGGTCTTTTAATGAAAAACTGTTTTTT. It is translated as CASSPEGSFNEKLFF.

The chain carries TRBV5-1 and TRBJ2-1; 7 nucleotides match TRBD1. Germline loops: CDR1 SGHRS, CDR2 YFSETQ. Germline trimming cut 2 bases from V and 6 bases from J; bases unmatched to any gene: 26. The CDR3 consists of 21 residues. CDR3 DNA sequence: TGCGCCAGCAGCTTCTTCTTTCAGACAGGGATTGCAGTCGGGCCGCCCAATGAGCAGTTCTTC. Residues: CASSFFFQTGIAVGPPNEQFF.

The chain links TRBV15 to TRBJ1-6; tentative D call: TRBD1 (6 bases). CDR3 length: 15 residues. The ends were cut back, 1 base at V and 6 bases at J, with 10 bases in the middle. Per germline, CDR1 LNHNV and CDR2 YYDKDF (reference sequence). The CDR3 loop is CATSRGQAINSPLHF. CDR3 coding DNA: TGTGCCACCAGCAGAGGACAGGCGATTAATTCACCCCTCCACTTT.

The gene calls are TRBV19 and TRBJ2-7; D not certain. Per the germline V gene, CDR1 is LNHDA and CDR2 is SQIVND (reference sequence). The CDR3 is made up of 13 amino acids. Trimming removed 3 bases from V and 7 bases from J, with 13 bases in between. DNA of the CDR3: TGTGCCAGTAGTATGGCCGCGGCCCTGGAGCAGTACTTC. This sequence encodes CASSMAAALEQYF.